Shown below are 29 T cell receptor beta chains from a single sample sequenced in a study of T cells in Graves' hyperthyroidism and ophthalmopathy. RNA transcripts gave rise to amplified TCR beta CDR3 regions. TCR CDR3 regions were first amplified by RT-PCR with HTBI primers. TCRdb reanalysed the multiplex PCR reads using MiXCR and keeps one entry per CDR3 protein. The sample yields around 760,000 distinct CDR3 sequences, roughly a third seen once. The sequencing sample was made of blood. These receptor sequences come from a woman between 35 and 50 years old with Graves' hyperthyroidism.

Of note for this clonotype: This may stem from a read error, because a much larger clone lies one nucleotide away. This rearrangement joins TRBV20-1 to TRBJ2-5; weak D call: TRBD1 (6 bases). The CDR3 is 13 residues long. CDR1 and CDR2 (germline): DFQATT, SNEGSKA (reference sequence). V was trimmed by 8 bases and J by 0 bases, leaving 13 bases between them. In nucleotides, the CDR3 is TGCAGTCCCGACGACAGGAACCAAGAGACCCAGTACTTC. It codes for CSPDDRNQETQYF.

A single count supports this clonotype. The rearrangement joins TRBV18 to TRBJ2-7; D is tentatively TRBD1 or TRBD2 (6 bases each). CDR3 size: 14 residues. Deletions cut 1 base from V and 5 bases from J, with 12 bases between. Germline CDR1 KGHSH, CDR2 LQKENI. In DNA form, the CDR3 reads TGTGCCAGCTCACCACTACAGGGAGGCAACGAGCAGTACTTC. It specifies CASSPLQGGNEQYF. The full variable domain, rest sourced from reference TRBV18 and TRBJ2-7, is NAGVMQNPRHLVRRRGQEARLRCSPMKGHSHVYWYRQLPEEGLKFMVYLQKENIIDESGMPKERFSAEFPKEGPSILRIQQVVRGDSAAYFCASSPLQGGNEQYFGPGTRLTVT.

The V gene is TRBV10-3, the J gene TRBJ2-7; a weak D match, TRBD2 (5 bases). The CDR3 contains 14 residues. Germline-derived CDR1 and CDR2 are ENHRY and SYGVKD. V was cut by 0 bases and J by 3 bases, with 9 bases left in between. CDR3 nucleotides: TGTGCCATCAGTGAGTCGACGGAGGACTACGAGCAGTACTTC. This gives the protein CAISESTEDYEQYF.

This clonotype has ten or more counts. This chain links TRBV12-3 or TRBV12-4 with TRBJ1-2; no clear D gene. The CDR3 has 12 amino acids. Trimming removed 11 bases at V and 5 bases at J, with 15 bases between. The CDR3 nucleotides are TGTGCCGTTCCCCTGGTGGGTTATGGCTACACCTTC. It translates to CAVPLVGYGYTF.

Here the CDR3 DNA reads TGTGCCAGCAGTTATGTAGGGGAAGAGACCCAGTACTTC. Translated: CASSYVGEETQYF. V usage is TRBV6-6 and J usage is TRBJ2-5, with D maybe TRBD1 (5 bases). The CDR3 contains 13 residues. The germline V gene has CDR1 MNHNY and CDR2 SVGAGI (reference sequence). V shed 3 bases and J shed 3 bases, with 8 bases lying between them.

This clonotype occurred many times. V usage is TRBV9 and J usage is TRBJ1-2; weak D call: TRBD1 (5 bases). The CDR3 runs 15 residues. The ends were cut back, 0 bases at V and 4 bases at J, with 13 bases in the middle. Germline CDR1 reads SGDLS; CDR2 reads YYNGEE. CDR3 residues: CASSVEDTSFYGYTF. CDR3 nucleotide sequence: TGTGCCAGCAGCGTAGAGGACACTTCCTTCTATGGCTACACCTTC. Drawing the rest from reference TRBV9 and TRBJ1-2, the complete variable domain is DSGVTQTPKHLITATGQRVTLRCSPRSGDLSVYWYQQSLDQGLQFLIQYYNGEERAKGNILERFSAQQFPDLHSELNLSSLELGDSALYFCASSVEDTSFYGYTFGSGTRLTVV.

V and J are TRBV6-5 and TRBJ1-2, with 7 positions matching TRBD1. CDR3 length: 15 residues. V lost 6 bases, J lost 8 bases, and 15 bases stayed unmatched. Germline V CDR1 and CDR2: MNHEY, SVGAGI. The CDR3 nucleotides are TGTGCCAGCAGCCCTACCCGGACAGGCATCCCCGGCTACACCTTC. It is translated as CASSPTRTGIPGYTF.

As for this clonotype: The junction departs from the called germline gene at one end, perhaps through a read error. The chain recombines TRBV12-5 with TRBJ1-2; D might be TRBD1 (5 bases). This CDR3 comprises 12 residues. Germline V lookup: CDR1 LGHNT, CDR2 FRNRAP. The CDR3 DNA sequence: TGTGCTAGTCTTGTACAGGCCTATGGCTGCACCTTC. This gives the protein CASLVQAYGCTF.

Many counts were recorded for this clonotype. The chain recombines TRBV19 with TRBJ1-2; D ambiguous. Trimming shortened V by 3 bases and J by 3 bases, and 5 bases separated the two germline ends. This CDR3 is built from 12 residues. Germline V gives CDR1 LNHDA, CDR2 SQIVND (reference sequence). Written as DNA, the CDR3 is TGTGCCAGTAGTATTATGGACTATGGCTACACCTTC. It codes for CASSIMDYGYTF.

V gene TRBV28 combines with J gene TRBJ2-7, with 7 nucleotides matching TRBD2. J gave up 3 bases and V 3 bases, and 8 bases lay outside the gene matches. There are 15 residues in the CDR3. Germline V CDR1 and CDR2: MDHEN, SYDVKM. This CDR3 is CASSFRGRGFYEQYF. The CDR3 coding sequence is TGTGCCAGCAGTTTCCGTGGGAGGGGCTTCTACGAGCAGTACTTC.

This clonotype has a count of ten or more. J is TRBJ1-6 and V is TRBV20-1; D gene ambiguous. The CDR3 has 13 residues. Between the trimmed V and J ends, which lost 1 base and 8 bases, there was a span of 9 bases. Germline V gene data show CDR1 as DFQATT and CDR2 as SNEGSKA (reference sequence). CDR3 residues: CSARVTRDSPLHF. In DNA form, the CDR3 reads TGCAGTGCTAGAGTAACGAGGGATTCACCCCTCCACTTT.

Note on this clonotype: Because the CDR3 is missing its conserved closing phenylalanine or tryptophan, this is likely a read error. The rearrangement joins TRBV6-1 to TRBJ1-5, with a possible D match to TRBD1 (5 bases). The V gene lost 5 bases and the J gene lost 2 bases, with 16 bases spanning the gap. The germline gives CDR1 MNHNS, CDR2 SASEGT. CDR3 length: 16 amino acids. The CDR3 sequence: CASSRIGAGGNQPQHL. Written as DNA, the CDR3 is TGTGCCAGCAGTCGAATAGGGGCGGGAGGCAATCAGCCCCAGCATCTT.

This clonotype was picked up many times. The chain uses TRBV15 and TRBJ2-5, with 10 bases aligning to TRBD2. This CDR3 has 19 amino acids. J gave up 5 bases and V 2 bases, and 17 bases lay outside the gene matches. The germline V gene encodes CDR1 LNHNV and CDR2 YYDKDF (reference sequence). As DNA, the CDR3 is TGTGCCACCAGCAGATCAAGGGGGCTAGCGGGAGAGAGTGCGGAGACCCAGTACTTC. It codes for CATSRSRGLAGESAETQYF.

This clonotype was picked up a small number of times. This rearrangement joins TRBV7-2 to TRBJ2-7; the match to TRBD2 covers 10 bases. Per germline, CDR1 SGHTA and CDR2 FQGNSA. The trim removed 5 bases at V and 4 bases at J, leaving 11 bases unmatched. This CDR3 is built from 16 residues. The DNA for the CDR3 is TGTGCCAGCAGCCCACACCCCGGGACTAGCGATTACGAGCAGTACTTC. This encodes CASSPHPGTSDYEQYF.

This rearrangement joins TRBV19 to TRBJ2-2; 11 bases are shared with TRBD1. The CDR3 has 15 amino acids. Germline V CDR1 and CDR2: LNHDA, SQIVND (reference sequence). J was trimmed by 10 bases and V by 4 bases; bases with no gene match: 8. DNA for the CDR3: TGTGCCAGTAGTACGTGGGACAGGGGGTTGGAGGAGCTGTTTTTT. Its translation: CASSTWDRGLEELFF. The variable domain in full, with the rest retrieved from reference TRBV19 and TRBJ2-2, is DGGITQSPKYLFRKEGQNVTLSCEQNLNHDAMYWYRQDPGQGLRLIYYSQIVNDFQKGDIAEGYSVSREKKESFPLTVTSAQKNPTAFYLCASSTWDRGLEELFFGEGSRLTVL.

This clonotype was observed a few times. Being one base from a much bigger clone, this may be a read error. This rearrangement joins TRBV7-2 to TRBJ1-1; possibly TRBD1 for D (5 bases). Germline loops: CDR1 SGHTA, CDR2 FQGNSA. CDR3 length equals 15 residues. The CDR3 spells CASGLQSGGYTEAFF. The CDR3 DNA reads TGTGCCAGCGGCTTACAGAGCGGGGGTTACACTGAAGCTTTCTTT. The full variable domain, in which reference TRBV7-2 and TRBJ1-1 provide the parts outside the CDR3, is GAGVSQSPSNKVTEKGKDVELRCDPISGHTALYWYRQSLGQGLEFLIYFQGNSAPDKSGLPSDRFSAERTGGSVSTLTIQRTQQEDSAVYLCASGLQSGGYTEAFFGQGTRLTVV.

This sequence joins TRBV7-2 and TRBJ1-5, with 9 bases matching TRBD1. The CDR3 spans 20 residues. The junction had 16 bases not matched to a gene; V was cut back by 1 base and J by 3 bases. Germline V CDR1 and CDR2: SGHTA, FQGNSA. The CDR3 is CASSLDSGTGILLDNQPQHF. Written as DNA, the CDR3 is TGTGCCAGCAGCTTAGATTCCGGGACAGGGATTCTACTAGACAATCAGCCCCAGCATTTT.

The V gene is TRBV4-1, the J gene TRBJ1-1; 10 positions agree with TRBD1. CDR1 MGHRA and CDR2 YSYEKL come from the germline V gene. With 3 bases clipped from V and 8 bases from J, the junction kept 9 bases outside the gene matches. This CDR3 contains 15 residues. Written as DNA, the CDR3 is TGCGCCAGCAGCCATATGACAGGGGGCAAGGTCGAAGCTTTCTTT. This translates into CASSHMTGGKVEAFF.

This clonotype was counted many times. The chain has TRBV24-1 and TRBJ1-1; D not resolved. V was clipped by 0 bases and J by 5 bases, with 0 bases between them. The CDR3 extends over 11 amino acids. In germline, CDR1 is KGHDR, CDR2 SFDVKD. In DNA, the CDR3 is TGTGCCACCAGTGATTTGACTGAAGCTTTCTTT. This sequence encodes CATSDLTEAFF.

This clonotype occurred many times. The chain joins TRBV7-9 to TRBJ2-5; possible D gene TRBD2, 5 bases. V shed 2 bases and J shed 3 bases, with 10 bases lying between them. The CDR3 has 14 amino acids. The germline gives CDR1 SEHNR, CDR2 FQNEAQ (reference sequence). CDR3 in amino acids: CASSLYHGEETQYF. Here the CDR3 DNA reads TGTGCCAGCAGCTTATACCACGGGGAAGAGACCCAGTACTTC.

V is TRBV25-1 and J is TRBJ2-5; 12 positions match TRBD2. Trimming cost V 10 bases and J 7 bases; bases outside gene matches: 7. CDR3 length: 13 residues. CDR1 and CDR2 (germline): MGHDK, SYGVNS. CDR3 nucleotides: TGTGCCACAAGGACTAGCGGGGATGGGACCCAGTACTTC. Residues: CATRTSGDGTQYF.

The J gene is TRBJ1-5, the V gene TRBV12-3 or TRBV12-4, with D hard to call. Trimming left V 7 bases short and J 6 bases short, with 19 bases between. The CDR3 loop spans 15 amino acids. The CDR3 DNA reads TGTGCCAGCATCCCCGGGAATAGCGAGTTTCAGCCCCAGCATTTT. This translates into CASIPGNSEFQPQHF.

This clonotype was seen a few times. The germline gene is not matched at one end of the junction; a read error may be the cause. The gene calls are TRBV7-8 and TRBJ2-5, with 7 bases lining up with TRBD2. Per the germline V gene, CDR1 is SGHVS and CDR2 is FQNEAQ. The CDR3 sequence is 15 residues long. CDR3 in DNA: TGCGCCAGCAGCCAAGAAGGCGCGGGGGAAGAGACCCAGTACTTC. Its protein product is CASSQEGAGEETQYF.

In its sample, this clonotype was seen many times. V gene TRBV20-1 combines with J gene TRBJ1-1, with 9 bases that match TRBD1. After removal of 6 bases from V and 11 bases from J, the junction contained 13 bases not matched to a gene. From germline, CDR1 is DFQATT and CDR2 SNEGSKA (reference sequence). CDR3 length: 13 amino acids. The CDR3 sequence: CSARDSTGGDAFF. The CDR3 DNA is TGCAGTGCGCGGGATTCGACAGGGGGAGACGCTTTCTTT.

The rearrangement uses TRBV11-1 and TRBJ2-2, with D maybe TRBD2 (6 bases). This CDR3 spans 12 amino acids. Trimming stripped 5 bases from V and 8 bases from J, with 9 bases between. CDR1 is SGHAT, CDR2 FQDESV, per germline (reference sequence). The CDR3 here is CASSKAGGELFF. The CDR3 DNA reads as TGTGCCAGCAGCAAGGCGGGGGGGGAGCTGTTTTTT.

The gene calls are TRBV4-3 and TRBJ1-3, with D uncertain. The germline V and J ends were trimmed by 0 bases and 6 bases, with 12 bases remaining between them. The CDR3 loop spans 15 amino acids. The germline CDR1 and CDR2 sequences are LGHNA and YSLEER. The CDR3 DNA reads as TGCGCCAGCAGCCAAGATCGGTGGGGAACAAACACCATATATTTT. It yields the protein CASSQDRWGTNTIYF.

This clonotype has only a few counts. The CDR3 here is CASTGGLYSRDGYTF. The CDR3 region has the DNA TGTGCCAGCACCGGGGGTTTATACAGTCGAGATGGCTACACCTTC. The chain uses TRBV6-1 and TRBJ1-2, with D tentatively TRBD1 (5 bases). CDR3 length: 15 residues. Germline V gene lookup returns CDR1 MNHNS and CDR2 SASEGT. Between the trimmed V and J ends, which lost 7 bases and 6 bases, there was a span of 21 bases.

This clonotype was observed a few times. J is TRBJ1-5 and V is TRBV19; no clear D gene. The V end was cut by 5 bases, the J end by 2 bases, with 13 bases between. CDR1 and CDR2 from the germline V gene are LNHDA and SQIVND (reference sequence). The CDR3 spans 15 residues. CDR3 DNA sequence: TGTGCCAGTAGTGATCTGGGGTCGGGCAATCAGCCCCAGCATTTT. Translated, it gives CASSDLGSGNQPQHF.

The CDR3 nucleotides are TGTGCCAGCAGCTTCCCCTCGGGAGGGGCCAACGTCCTGACTTTC. Translation gives CASSFPSGGANVLTF. The chain links TRBV7-2 to TRBJ2-6, with D maybe TRBD2 (5 bases). This CDR3 spans 15 amino acids. V was pared by 3 bases and J by 4 bases, with 10 bases between. Germline CDR1 SGHTA, CDR2 FQGNSA.